This TCR beta chain emerged from a study of immune evolution from preneoplasia to lung adenocarcinoma. Study-level points and caveats: Later-stage lesions seemingly showed higher T cell density and diversity than normal lung.

As to this clone: What it binds is unknown.

Clones were read by immunoSEQ multiplex PCR, and TCRdb kept only the in-frame ones, dropping some. This table has 35,000 to 40,000 clones, roughly 71% appearing once. V lost 5 bases, J lost 3 bases, and 8 bases stayed unmatched. The CDR3 runs 15 residues. Germline CDR1 LNHDA, CDR2 SQIVND (reference sequence). This receptor was identified in a person in their sixties with lung adenocarcinoma. The V and J genes are TRBV19 and TRBJ2-7; 9 nucleotides agree with TRBD1. Sequenced: FFPE invasive lung adenocarcinoma tissue. CDR3 residues: CASSPSGTGHYEQYF. CDR3 bases: TGTGCCAGTAGTCCCTCCGGGACAGGGCACTACGAGCAGTACTTC.